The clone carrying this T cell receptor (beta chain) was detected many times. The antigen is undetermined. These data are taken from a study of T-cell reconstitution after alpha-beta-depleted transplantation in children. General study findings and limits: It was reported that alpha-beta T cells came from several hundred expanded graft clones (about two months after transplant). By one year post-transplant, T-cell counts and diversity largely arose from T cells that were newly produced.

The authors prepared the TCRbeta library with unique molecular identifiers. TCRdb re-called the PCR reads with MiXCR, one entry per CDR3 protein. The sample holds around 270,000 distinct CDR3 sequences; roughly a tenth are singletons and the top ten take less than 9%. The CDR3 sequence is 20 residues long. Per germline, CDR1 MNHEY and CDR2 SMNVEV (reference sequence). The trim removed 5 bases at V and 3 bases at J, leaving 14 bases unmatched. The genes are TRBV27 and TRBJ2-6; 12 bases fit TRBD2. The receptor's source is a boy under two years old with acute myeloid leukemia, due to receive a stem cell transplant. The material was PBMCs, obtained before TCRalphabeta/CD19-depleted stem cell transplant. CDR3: CASSARLAGEGYGGANVLTF. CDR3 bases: TGTGCCAGCAGTGCACGACTAGCGGGAGAGGGGTATGGTGGGGCCAACGTCCTGACTTTC.